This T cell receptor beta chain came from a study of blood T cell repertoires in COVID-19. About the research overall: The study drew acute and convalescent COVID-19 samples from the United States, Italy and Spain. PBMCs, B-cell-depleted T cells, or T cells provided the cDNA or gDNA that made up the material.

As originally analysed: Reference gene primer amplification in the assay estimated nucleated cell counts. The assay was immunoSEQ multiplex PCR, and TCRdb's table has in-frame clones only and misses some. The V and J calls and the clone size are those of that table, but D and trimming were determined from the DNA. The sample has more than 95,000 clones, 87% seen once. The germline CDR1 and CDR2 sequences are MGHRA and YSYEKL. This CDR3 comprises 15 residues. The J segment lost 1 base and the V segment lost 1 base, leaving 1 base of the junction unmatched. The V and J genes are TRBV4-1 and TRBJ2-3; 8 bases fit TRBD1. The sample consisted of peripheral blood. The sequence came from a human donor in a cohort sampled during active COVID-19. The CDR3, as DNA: TGCGCCAGCAGCCAAGGGGGACAGGGCACAGATACGCAGTATTTT. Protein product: CASSQGGQGTDTQYF.